This T cell receptor (beta chain) was sequenced during a study of identical twins. TCRdb itself ran the 5' RACE reads through MiXCR, one entry per CDR3 protein. The data hold about 520,000 distinct CDR3 sequences, with less than 25% observed a single time. The donors were all healthy and Caucasian. The CDR3 has 13 residues. V gave up 9 bases and J gave up 3 bases; unmatched junction bases: 9. Germline lookup yields CDR1 SGHRS and CDR2 YFSETQ. The same specimen was also included in a second study, on T cells expressing NK-cell markers. That source notes: Dominant NKG2C+ clonotypes accounted for about 1.0-8% of CD8+ T cells in more than 5 donors.

The clonotype originates from a woman aged 18-29 years in good health. The chain employs TRBV5-1 and TRBJ2-7; 7 nucleotides align to TRBD2. The material sequenced was CD4+ T cells sorted from blood. The chain's CDR3 is CATSFQRGYEQYF. In nucleotides, the CDR3 is TGCGCCACATCCTTCCAGCGGGGCTACGAGCAGTACTTC.